This T cell receptor beta chain was documented in a study of T-cell memory formation after mild COVID-19. Trimming cost V 2 bases and J 5 bases, with 12 bases left between them. The CDR3 has 14 residues. CDR1 and CDR2 from the germline V gene are MNHEY and SVGEGT. TCRdb passed the 5' RACE reads through MiXCR, listing each CDR3 protein once. The sample contains roughly 240,000 distinct CDR3 sequences, about a sixth of which appear only once. This TCR came from a man between 18 and 35 years old who had mild COVID-19 (a few samples of this study predate the infection). Cell type and time point are not known. This chain links TRBV6-2 or TRBV6-3 with TRBJ2-5; either TRBD1 or TRBD2 may fit D (5 bases each). Specimen: PBMCs or a T cell subset sorted from them (not recorded which). The CDR3 loop is CASSYGGSRETQYF. In nucleotides, the CDR3 is TGTGCCAGCAGTTACGGGGGTAGTCGGGAGACCCAGTACTTC.